This record looks at one TCR beta chain sequence and its context. Clones were sequenced by immunoSEQ multiplex PCR, and TCRdb holds only the in-frame ones, with some missing. The data contain about 97,000 clones, 85% to 95% of them singletons. The data are from a study of technical replicates of blood from several donors. V was clipped by 0 bases and J by 5 bases; unmatched bases: 7. The CDR3 consists of 16 residues. Per germline, CDR1 SGHRS and CDR2 YFSETQ. The J gene is TRBJ2-7, the V gene TRBV5-1; 11 bases line up with TRBD2. Sequences were obtained from T cells isolated from PBMCs. This receptor was identified in a human donor in good health. CDR3 region: CASSLELRLAGHEQYF. For the CDR3, the DNA is TGCGCCAGCAGCTTGGAGTTACGACTAGCGGGGCACGAGCAGTACTTC.